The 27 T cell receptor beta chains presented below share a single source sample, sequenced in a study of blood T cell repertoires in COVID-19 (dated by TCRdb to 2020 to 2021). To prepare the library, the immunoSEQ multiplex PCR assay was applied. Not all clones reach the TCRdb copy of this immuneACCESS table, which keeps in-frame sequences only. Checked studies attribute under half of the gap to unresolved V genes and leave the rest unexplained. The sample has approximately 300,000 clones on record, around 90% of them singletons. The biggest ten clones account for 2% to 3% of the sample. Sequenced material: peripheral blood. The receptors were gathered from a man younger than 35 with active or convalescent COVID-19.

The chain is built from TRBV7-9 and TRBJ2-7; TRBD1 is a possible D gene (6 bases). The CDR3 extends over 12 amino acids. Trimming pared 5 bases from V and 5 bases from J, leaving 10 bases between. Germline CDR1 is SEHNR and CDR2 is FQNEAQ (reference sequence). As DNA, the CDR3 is TGTGCCAGCAGCCCACAGGGCCACGAGCAGTACTTC. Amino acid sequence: CASSPQGHEQYF.

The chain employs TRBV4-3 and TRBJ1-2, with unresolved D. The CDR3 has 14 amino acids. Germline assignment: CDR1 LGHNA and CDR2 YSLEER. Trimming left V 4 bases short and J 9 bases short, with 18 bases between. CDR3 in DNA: TGCGCCAGCAGCCTGCGGAGGTTAACCGATCGCTACACCTTC. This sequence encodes CASSLRRLTDRYTF.

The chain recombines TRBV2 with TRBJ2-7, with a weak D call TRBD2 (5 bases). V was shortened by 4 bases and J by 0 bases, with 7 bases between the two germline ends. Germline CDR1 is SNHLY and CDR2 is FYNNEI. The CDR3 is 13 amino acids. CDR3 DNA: TGTGCCAGCAGTGGGGGAGTCTCCTACGAGCAGTACTTC. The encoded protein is CASSGGVSYEQYF.

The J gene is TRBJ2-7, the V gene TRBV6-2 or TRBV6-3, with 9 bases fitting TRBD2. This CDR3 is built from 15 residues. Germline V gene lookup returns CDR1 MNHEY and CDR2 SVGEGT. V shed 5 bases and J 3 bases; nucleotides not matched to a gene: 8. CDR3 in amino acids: CASSITGLAYYEQYF. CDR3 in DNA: TGTGCCAGCAGTATCACGGGACTAGCTTACTACGAGCAGTACTTC.

The CDR3: CASSNPGTVSYEQYF. DNA for the CDR3: TGTGCCAGCAGTAATCCCGGGACAGTTTCCTACGAGCAGTACTTC. The rearrangement joins TRBV6-2 or TRBV6-3 to TRBJ2-7; 7 bases match TRBD1. The length of the CDR3 is 15 residues. J gave up 1 base and V 5 bases, and 8 bases lay outside the gene matches. Germline values: CDR1 MNHEY, CDR2 SVGEGT.

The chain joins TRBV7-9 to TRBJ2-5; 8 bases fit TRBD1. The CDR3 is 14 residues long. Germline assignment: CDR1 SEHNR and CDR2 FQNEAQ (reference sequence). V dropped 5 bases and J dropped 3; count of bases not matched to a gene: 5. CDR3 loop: CASSTLTGEETQYF. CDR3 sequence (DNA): TGTGCCAGCAGCACCTTGACAGGGGAAGAGACCCAGTACTTC. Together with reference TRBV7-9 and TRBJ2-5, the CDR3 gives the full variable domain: DTGVSQNPRHKITKRGQNVTFRCDPISEHNRLYWYRQTLGQGPEFLTYFQNEAQLEKSRLLSDRFSAERPKGSFSTLEIQRTEQGDSAMYLCASSTLTGEETQYFGPGTRLLVL.

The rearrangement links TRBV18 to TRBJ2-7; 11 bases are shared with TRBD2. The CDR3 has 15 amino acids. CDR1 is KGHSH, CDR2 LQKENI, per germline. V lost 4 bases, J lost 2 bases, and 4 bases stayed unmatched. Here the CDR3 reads CASSRGLADTYEQYF. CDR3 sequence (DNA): TGTGCCAGCTCACGGGGACTAGCGGACACCTACGAGCAGTACTTC.

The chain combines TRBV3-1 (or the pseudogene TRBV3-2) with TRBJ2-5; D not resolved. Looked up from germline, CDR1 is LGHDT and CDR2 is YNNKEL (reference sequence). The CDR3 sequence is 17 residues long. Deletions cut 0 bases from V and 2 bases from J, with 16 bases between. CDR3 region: CASSQDLRVPIQETQYF. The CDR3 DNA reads TGTGCCAGCAGCCAAGATCTCCGAGTCCCGATACAAGAGACCCAGTACTTC.

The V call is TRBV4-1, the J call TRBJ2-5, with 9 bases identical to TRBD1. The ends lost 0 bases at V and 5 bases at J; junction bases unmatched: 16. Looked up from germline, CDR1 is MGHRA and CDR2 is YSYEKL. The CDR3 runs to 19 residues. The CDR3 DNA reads TGCGCCAGCAGCCAAGAGGGGGGACAGGGACGCTACCCTTGGGAGACCCAGTACTTC. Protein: CASSQEGGQGRYPWETQYF.

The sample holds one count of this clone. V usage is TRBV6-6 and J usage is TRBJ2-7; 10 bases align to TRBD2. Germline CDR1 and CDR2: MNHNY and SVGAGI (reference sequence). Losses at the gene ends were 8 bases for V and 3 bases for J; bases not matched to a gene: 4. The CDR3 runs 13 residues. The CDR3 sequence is CASAGLAVYEQYF. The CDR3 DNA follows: TGTGCCAGCGCCGGACTAGCGGTCTACGAGCAGTACTTC.

The CDR3 reads CASSRTSGVSYEQYF. The CDR3 DNA sequence: TGTGCCAGCAGCCGGACTAGCGGGGTCTCCTACGAGCAGTACTTC. V usage is TRBV3-1 (or the pseudogene TRBV3-2) and J usage is TRBJ2-7; TRBD2 matches at 12 bases. This CDR3 has 15 amino acids. The germline V gene has CDR1 LGHDT and CDR2 YNNKEL (reference sequence). V trimming: 4 bases; J trimming: 0 bases; junction bases outside the gene matches: 1.

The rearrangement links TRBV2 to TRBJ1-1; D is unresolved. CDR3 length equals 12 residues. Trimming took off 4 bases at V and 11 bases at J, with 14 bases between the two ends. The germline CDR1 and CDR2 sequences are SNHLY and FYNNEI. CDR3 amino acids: CASSGSGVSAFF. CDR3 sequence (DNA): TGTGCCAGCAGTGGTAGCGGTGTTTCGGCTTTCTTT.

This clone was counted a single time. Here the CDR3 DNA reads TGCAGCGCGGAAAGGACTAGACAAGAGACCCAGTACTTC. This gives the protein CSAERTRQETQYF. V usage is TRBV29-1 and J usage is TRBJ2-5; 7 bases match TRBD2. This CDR3 is 13 amino acids long. J was trimmed by 2 bases and V by 7 bases; bases with no gene match: 7. Germline CDR1 and CDR2: SQVTM and ANQGSEA. Full variable domain (rest looked up from reference TRBV29-1 and TRBJ2-5): SAVISQKPSRDICQRGTSLTIQCQVDSQVTMMFWYRQQPGQSLTLIATANQGSEATYESGFVIDKFPISRPNLTFSTLTVSNMSPEDSSIYLCSAERTRQETQYFGPGTRLLVL.

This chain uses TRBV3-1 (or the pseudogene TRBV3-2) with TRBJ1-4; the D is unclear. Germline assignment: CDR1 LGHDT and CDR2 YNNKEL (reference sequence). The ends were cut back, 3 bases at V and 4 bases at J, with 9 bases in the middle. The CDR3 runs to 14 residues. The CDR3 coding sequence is TGTGCCAGCAGCCAGGAGGGAAGTAATGAAAAACTGTTTTTT. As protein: CASSQEGSNEKLFF.

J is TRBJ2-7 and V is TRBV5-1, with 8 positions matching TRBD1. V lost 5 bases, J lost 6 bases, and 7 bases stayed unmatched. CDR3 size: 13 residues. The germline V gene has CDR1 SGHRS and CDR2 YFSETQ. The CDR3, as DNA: TGCGCCAGCAGGACGGGACAGGCGGGCGAGCAGTACTTC. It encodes CASRTGQAGEQYF.

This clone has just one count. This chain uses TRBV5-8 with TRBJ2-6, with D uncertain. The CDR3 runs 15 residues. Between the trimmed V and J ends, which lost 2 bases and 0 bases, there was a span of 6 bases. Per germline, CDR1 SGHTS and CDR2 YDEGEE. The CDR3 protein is CASSFQFSGANVLTF. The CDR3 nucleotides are TGTGCCAGCAGCTTCCAGTTCTCTGGGGCCAACGTCCTGACTTTC.

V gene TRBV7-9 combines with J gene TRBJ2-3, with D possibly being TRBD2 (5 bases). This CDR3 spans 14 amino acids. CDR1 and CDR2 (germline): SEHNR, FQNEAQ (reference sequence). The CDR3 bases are TGTGCTCATTCTAGCCTCTCTTACACAGATACGCAGTATTTT. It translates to CAHSSLSYTDTQYF.

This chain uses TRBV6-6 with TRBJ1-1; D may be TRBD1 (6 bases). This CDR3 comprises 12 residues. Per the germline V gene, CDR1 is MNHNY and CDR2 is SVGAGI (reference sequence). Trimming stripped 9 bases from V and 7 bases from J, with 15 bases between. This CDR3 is CARAPQGFEAFF. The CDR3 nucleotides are TGTGCCAGGGCCCCACAGGGTTTTGAAGCTTTCTTT.

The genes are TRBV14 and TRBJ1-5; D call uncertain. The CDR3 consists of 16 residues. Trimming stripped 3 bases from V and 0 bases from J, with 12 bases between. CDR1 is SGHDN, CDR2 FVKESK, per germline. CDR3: CASSQVWQDSNQPQHF. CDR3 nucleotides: TGTGCCAGCAGCCAGGTGTGGCAGGATAGCAATCAGCCCCAGCATTTT.

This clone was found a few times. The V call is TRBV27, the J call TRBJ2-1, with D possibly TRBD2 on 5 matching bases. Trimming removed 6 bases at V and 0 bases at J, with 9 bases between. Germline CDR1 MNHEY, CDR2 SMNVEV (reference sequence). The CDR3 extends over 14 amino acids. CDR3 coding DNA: TGTGCCAGCAGCGTTGGGAGCTCCTACAATGAGCAGTTCTTC. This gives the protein CASSVGSSYNEQFF.

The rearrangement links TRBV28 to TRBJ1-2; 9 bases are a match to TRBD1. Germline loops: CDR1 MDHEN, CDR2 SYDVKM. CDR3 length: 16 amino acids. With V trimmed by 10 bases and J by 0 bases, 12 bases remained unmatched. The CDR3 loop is CAILATGGRPNYGYTF. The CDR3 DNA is TGTGCCATCTTGGCGACAGGGGGTAGGCCTAACTATGGCTACACCTTC.

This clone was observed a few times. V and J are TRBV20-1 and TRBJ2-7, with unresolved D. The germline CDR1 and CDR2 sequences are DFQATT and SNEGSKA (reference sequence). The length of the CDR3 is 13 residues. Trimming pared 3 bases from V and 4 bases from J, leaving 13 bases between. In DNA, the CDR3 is TGCAGTGCTAGTAAAGAGTTCATTTACGAGCAGTACTTC. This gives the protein CSASKEFIYEQYF.

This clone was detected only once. This CDR3 is CASSLLGTEHTDTQYF. CDR3 DNA sequence: TGTGCCAGCAGTTTATTAGGGACAGAACACACAGATACGCAGTATTTT. The rearrangement links TRBV27 to TRBJ2-3, with 7 bases that match TRBD1. The CDR3 consists of 16 residues. V was clipped by 1 base and J by 2 bases; unmatched bases: 6. Germline V gene data show CDR1 as MNHEY and CDR2 as SMNVEV (reference sequence).

The CDR3 sequence: CASNRQGNREKLFF. The CDR3 DNA reads as TGTGCCAGTAATAGACAGGGGAATCGTGAAAAACTGTTTTTT. V and J are TRBV19 and TRBJ1-4; TRBD1 aligns across 8 bases. This CDR3 spans 14 amino acids. J was trimmed by 7 bases and V by 7 bases; bases with no gene match: 8. The germline CDR1 and CDR2 sequences are LNHDA and SQIVND (reference sequence).

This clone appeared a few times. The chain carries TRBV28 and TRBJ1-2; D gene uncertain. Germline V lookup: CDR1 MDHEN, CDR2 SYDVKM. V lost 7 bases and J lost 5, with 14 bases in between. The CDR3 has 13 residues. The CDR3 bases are TGTGCCAGCACCACCGACAAGTTGTATGGCTACACCTTC. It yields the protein CASTTDKLYGYTF.

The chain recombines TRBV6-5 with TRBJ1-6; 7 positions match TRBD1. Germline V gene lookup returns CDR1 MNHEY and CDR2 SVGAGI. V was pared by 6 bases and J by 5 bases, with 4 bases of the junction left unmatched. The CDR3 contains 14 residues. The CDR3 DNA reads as TGTGCCAGCAGACTAGGACAGGATAATTCACCCCTCCACTTT. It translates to CASRLGQDNSPLHF.

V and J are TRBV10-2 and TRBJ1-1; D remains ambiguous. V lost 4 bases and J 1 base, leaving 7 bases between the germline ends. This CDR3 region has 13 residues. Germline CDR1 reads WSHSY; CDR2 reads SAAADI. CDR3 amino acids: CASSAGGNTEAFF. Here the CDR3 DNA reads TGCGCCAGCAGTGCTGGCGGGAACACTGAAGCTTTCTTT.